One sample yielded the 13 T cell receptor beta chains listed below, sequenced in a study of T-cell memory formation after mild COVID-19 (dated by TCRdb to the early 2020s). Libraries came from 5' RACE. TCRdb names Illumina NovaSeq 6000 as the instrument used. TCRdb ran its own pipeline on the public reads, namely fastp trimming at Q25 and MiXCR clone calling, and kept in-frame beta chains. Each CDR3 protein gets just one entry, which takes the most common genes and DNA from the rows behind it. Within this sample are almost 550,000 distinct CDR3 sequences, with around 21% of them counted one time only. Of the sample, around an eighth falls within the top ten clones. Material: PBMCs or a T cell subset sorted from them (not recorded which). The receptor source for this set is an adult woman who had mild COVID-19 (a few samples of this study predate the infection). The sample titles of this study are shuffled in the database, so cell type and time point are left out; the donor was told from shared clones.

Only a few counts were recorded for this clonotype. The chain carries TRBV5-1 and TRBJ1-4; D possibly corresponds to TRBD1 (6 bases). Trimming stripped 1 base from V and 8 bases from J, with 12 bases between. Germline-derived CDR1 and CDR2 are SGHRS and YFSETQ. CDR3 length: 14 amino acids. The CDR3 protein is CASSLRGQREKLFF. The CDR3 bases are TGCGCCAGCAGCTTGCGGGGACAACGCGAAAAACTGTTTTTT.

This clonotype was counted at least ten times. The rearrangement uses TRBV10-3 and TRBJ1-1, with D possibly matching TRBD1 (5 bases). The CDR3 covers 14 residues. Germline lookup yields CDR1 ENHRY and CDR2 SYGVKD. Trimming removed 2 bases at V and 1 base at J, with 8 bases between. The CDR3 coding sequence is TGTGCCATCAGTGAGAATGGGGCGAACACTGAAGCTTTCTTT. Translating it yields CAISENGANTEAFF.

At least ten counts were recorded for this clonotype. The chain recombines TRBV19 with TRBJ2-4; no clear D gene. Germline V gives CDR1 LNHDA, CDR2 SQIVND (reference sequence). The V and J ends lost 3 bases and 5 bases respectively, with 11 bases between them. CDR3 size: 14 residues. CDR3 sequence: CASSISASENIQYF. The CDR3, as DNA: TGTGCCAGTAGTATTTCAGCGTCTGAAAACATTCAGTACTTC.

A few counts support this clonotype. This chain joins TRBV5-1 and TRBJ2-1, with 11 bases that match TRBD2. The V and J ends lost 6 bases and 2 bases, in that order; junction bases with no gene match: 7. Looked up from germline, CDR1 is SGHRS and CDR2 is YFSETQ. There are 16 residues in the CDR3. The CDR3 bases are TGCGCCAGCACGGATAGCGGGGGGGCAGCCTACAATGAGCAGTTCTTC. Amino acids: CASTDSGGAAYNEQFF.

V gene TRBV4-2 combines with J gene TRBJ2-7, with 7 bases that match TRBD2. Germline V lookup: CDR1 LGHNA, CDR2 YNFKEQ. The CDR3 contains 18 residues. With V trimmed by 0 bases and J by 3 bases, 14 bases remained unmatched. The CDR3 here is CASSQEGFPGLIIYEQYF. The DNA for the CDR3 is TGTGCCAGCAGCCAAGAGGGGTTCCCGGGACTAATCATCTACGAGCAGTACTTC.

This clonotype has just a few counts. CDR3 protein: CASSARGLHASSNEQFF. The CDR3 DNA sequence: TGTGCCAGCAGCGCCCGAGGACTCCATGCCTCCAGCAATGAGCAGTTCTTC. The chain recombines TRBV9 with TRBJ2-1, with D perhaps matching TRBD2 (5 bases). The CDR3 totals 17 residues. Trimming stripped 3 bases from V and 6 bases from J, with 22 bases between. In germline, CDR1 is SGDLS, CDR2 YYNGEE.

A few counts support this clonotype. This sequence joins TRBV30 and TRBJ1-4; 9 bases fit TRBD1. The V gene end was trimmed by 5 bases and the J gene end by 8 bases; junction bases not matched to a gene: 9. CDR1 GTSNPN and CDR2 SVGIG come from the germline V gene (reference sequence). This CDR3 has 14 residues. In DNA form, the CDR3 reads TGTGCCTGGGGGACCGGGACAGGGAACGAAAAACTGTTTTTT. As protein: CAWGTGTGNEKLFF.

This clonotype has a handful of counts. The chain employs TRBV9 and TRBJ2-3; D not resolved. This CDR3 is 14 amino acids long. V lost 0 bases and J lost 2, with 7 bases in between. Germline values: CDR1 SGDLS, CDR2 YYNGEE. The CDR3 protein is CASSVEQPTDTQYF. The CDR3 region has the DNA TGTGCCAGCAGCGTAGAACAGCCCACAGATACGCAGTATTTT.

This clonotype was found a few times. CDR3 loop: CASSLDSTFNEKLFF. In nucleotides, the CDR3 is TGCGCCAGCAGCTTGGACAGTACCTTCAATGAAAAACTGTTTTTT. This chain joins TRBV5-1 and TRBJ1-4; D gene ambiguous. In germline, CDR1 is SGHRS, CDR2 YFSETQ. V was trimmed by 0 bases and J by 5 bases, leaving 11 bases between them. The CDR3 extends over 15 amino acids.

This clonotype was counted a few times. The chain employs TRBV5-1 and TRBJ1-1; 11 bases align to TRBD1. V shed 4 bases, J shed 2 bases, and the junction held 7 bases outside the gene matches. The CDR3 length is 16 residues. Per the germline V gene, CDR1 is SGHRS and CDR2 is YFSETQ. CDR3: CASSPDGQGANTEAFF. CDR3 sequence (DNA): TGCGCCAGCAGCCCGGACGGACAGGGGGCTAACACTGAAGCTTTCTTT.

The sample holds a few counts of this clonotype. The V and J genes are TRBV14 and TRBJ2-1; 7 bases fit TRBD2. Unmatched junction bases numbered 4, after V lost 3 bases and J lost 2 bases. Germline V gene lookup returns CDR1 SGHDN and CDR2 FVKESK. The CDR3 is 15 residues long. The CDR3 reads CASSHSLAAYNEQFF. CDR3 DNA sequence: TGTGCCAGCAGCCACAGCCTAGCGGCCTACAATGAGCAGTTCTTC.

The chain links TRBV5-4 to TRBJ2-2; 14 nucleotides agree with TRBD2. The CDR3 extends over 15 amino acids. The trim removed 7 bases at V and 7 bases at J, leaving 6 bases unmatched. CDR1 and CDR2 (germline): SGHNT, YYREEE (reference sequence). CDR3 in DNA: TGTGCCAGCGGCGGACTAGCGGGAGGTCGCGGGGAGCTGTTTTTT. This translates into CASGGLAGGRGELFF.

This chain joins TRBV6-6 and TRBJ1-3, with D hard to call. Germline V gene data show CDR1 as MNHNY and CDR2 as SVGAGI (reference sequence). The ends were cut back, 2 bases at V and 1 base at J, with 9 bases in the middle. CDR3 length: 15 residues. The CDR3 DNA follows: TGTGCCAGCAGTTACGTAGGACGTTCTGGAAACACCATATATTTT. Translated: CASSYVGRSGNTIYF.